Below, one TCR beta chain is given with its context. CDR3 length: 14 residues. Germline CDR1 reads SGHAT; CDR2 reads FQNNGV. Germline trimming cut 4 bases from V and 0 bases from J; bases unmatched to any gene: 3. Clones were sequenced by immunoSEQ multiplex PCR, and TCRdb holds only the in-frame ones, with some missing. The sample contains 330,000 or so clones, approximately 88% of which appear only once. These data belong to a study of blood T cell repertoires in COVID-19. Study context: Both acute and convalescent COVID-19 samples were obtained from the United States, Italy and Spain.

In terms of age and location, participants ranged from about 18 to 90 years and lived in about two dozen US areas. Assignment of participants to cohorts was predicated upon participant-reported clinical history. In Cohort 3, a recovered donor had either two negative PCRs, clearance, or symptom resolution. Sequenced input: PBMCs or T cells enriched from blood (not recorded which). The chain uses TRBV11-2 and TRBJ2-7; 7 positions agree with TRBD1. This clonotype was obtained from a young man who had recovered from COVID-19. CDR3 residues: CASSWGQNSYEQYF. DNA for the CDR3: TGTGCCAGCAGCTGGGGACAGAACTCCTACGAGCAGTACTTC.